This T cell receptor (beta chain) originates from a study of T cell clonality in common variable immunodeficiency. Clones were sequenced by immunoSEQ multiplex PCR, and TCRdb holds only the in-frame ones, with some missing. The counts give tens of thousands of clones, none of them seen only once; about 13% is held by the top ten. This clone was found many times. Coverage ceases 3 residues before the CDR3 finishes, and the germline J gene fills in the end. V was pared by 5 bases and J by 1 base, with 5 bases of the junction left unmatched. Germline values: CDR1 SGHRS, CDR2 YFSETQ. The CDR3 length is 14 residues.

The chain links TRBV5-1 to TRBJ1-1; 7 positions match TRBD1. This clonotype was obtained from a person aged 18 to 69 in good health. Sequenced input: peripheral blood mononuclear cells. The CDR3 spells CASREGAGNTEAFF. CDR3 DNA (partial): TGCGCCAGCAGGGAGGGGGCGGGGAACACTGAA.